This T cell receptor (beta chain) was captured in a study of siplizumab effects on memory and regulatory T cells. The CDR3 is 14 residues long. The germline V gene encodes CDR1 MDHEN and CDR2 SYDVKM. The ends were cut back, 6 bases at V and 9 bases at J, with 15 bases in the middle. With regard to this clone: Its antigen is undetermined.

Sequencing was performed on unstimulated naive, memory, effector memory and TEMRA subsets derived from a few donor pairs. Regarding the study as a whole: Alloreactive CD4+ clones that could be mapped were on average 68.8% Treg-derived with siplizumab, against roughly 27% in controls. Apparently more diverse than memory cells, naive T cells also seemed major alloresponse contributors.

The method was immunoSEQ multiplex PCR; TCRdb's version includes in-frame clones alone and lacks a portion of them. The sample includes about 56,000 clones, approximately 97% of them seen just once. Sequencing was performed on naive CD8+ T cells sorted from blood. The clonotype comes from a human donor in good health. The chain employs TRBV28 and TRBJ1-6; D call uncertain. The CDR3: CASRFIATSSPLHF. For the CDR3, the DNA is TGTGCCAGCAGATTTATCGCAACAAGTTCACCCCTCCACTTT.